Listed below are T cell receptor beta chains from one sample, sequenced in a study of long-term antiretroviral therapy in people with HIV. TCRdb's table, derived via immunoSEQ multiplex PCR, lists solely in-frame clones and lacks some. The data hold tens of thousands of clones, with about four fifths observed a single time. The sequences come from unsorted PBMCs, collected 0.5 years before starting antiretroviral therapy. These receptor sequences come from a middle-aged man with HIV. CDR3s include the opening cysteine and the closing phenylalanine or tryptophan. D genes are given only for firm matches. Clone size is shown for a subset of rows, as once, few, many or a class of expanded clone.

j_call clone_size v_call d_call cdr3_nt cdr3_aa
TRBJ2-1 - TRBV7-3 TRBD2 TGTGCCAGCAGCTTAAGGACTAGCGGGGGGGATGAGCAGTTCTTC CASSLRTSGGDEQFF
TRBJ2-1 - TRBV28 TRBD1 TGTGCCAGCAGTTTACTCAAACAGGGGTCCCACAATGAGCAGTTCTTC CASSLLKQGSHNEQFF
TRBJ2-2 - TRBV6-6 - TGTGCCAGCAGTTACGGACTCAGTGGGGCGGGGGAGCTGTTTTTT CASSYGLSGAGELFF
TRBJ2-5 few TRBV5-1 - TGCGCCAGCAGCTTGGGGGGGTACCAAGAGACCCAGTACTTC CASSLGGYQETQYF
TRBJ2-5 - TRBV14 TRBD2 TGTGCCAGCAGCCAAGGGCCCAGCGGGGGGGCCGTGGAGACCCAGTACTTC CASSQGPSGGAVETQYF
TRBJ1-5 few TRBV19 - TGTGCCAGTAGTAAGGAGAAGGATCAGCCCCAGCATTTT CASSKEKDQPQHF
TRBJ1-1 - TRBV30 - TGTGCCTGGAAAGACAACACTGAAGCTTTCTTT CAWKDNTEAFF
TRBJ2-7 - TRBV2 TRBD2 TGTGCCAGTGCTAGCGGGGGGGCCCCCTACGAGCAGTACTTC CASASGGAPYEQYF
TRBJ2-2 - TRBV5-6 - TGTGCCAGCAGCCCACAACCGTCGTTGAACACCGGGGAGCTGTTTTTT CASSPQPSLNTGELFF
TRBJ1-2 - TRBV9 TRBD1 TGTGCCAGCAGAGGGAGGCAGGGGGCAAGCGGCTACACCTTC CASRGRQGASGYTF
TRBJ1-3 few TRBV11-2 TRBD1 TGTGCCAGCAGCGGTCCCCGACAGGGAGCCACCATATATTTT CASSGPRQGATIYF
TRBJ2-1 few TRBV28 TRBD1 TGTGCCAGCAGTTCCAGGACAGGGGGCAATGAGCAGTTCTTC CASSSRTGGNEQFF
TRBJ2-1 - TRBV9 - TGTGCCAGCAGCGTACAAATAGGCAGGGAACTCCACAATGAGCAGTTCTTC CASSVQIGRELHNEQFF
TRBJ1-6 - TRBV19 - TGTGCCAGTATTAGTCGGGAGCGTAATTCACCCCTCCACTTT CASISRERNSPLHF
TRBJ2-1 - TRBV11-2 - TGTGCCAGCAGCCCAGCTGCGGGACAAGTTACCAATGAGCAGTTCTTC CASSPAAGQVTNEQFF
TRBJ2-1 - TRBV19 TRBD2 TGTGCCAGTTTTACTAGCGGGGTGCCCCTCTACAATGAGCAGTTCTTC CASFTSGVPLYNEQFF
TRBJ2-1 - TRBV30 - TGTGCCTGGAGCCCCGACAGTTACAATGAGCAGTTCTTC CAWSPDSYNEQFF
TRBJ2-1 - TRBV27 TRBD2 TGTGCCAGCAGTCCGCAACCCTTAGCGGGGGGTCGGTACAATGAGCAGTTCTTC CASSPQPLAGGRYNEQFF
TRBJ1-1 - TRBV7-2 - TGTGCCAGCAGTCTAGAGGCCGGGGGCACTGAAGCTTTCTTT CASSLEAGGTEAFF
TRBJ2-2 - TRBV9 - TGTGCCAGCAGCGTGGCGGAGGGGACCGGGGAGCTGTTTTTT CASSVAEGTGELFF
TRBJ2-2 once TRBV5-6 TRBD1 TGTGCCAGCAGCCGTGGTCCGGGACAGTTGCGATCTCCTGCCGGGGAGCTGTTTTTT CASSRGPGQLRSPAGELFF
TRBJ2-2 - TRBV27 - TGTGCCAGCACCAAGGACCGCCCGAACACCGGGGAGCTGTTTTTT CASTKDRPNTGELFF
TRBJ2-3 - TRBV7-3 TRBD2 TGTGCCAGCAGCTTTAGCGGGGGGGCCACAGATACGCAGTATTTT CASSFSGGATDTQYF
TRBJ2-5 - TRBV5-1 - TGCGCCAGCAGCTTGGCGGGCAAACAAGAGACCCAGTACTTC CASSLAGKQETQYF
TRBJ2-1 - TRBV7-2 - TGTGCCAGCAGCGCTACCCCGGCGGCCATGGGAGAGCAGTTCTTC CASSATPAAMGEQFF
TRBJ2-5 - TRBV6-4 TRBD2 TGTGCCAGCAGTGGACTAGCTGGAGAGACCCAGTACTTC CASSGLAGETQYF
TRBJ1-4 - TRBV10-2 TRBD1 TGCGCCAGCAGTCCTGAAAACTTCACCCGGACAGGGAATGAAAAACTGTTTTTT CASSPENFTRTGNEKLFF
TRBJ2-6 once TRBV6-5 - TGTGCCAGCAGTTACGACAGCTCTGGGGCCAACGTCCTGACTTTC CASSYDSSGANVLTF
TRBJ2-7 - TRBV27 - TGTGCCAGCAGGACTCCCTACGAGCAGTACTTC CASRTPYEQYF
TRBJ2-1 - TRBV4-3 TRBD2 TGCGCCAGCAGCCAAGCCGGGACTAGCGGGACCTTATACAATGAGCAGTTCTTC CASSQAGTSGTLYNEQFF
TRBJ1-6 - TRBV7-2 - TGTGCCAGCAGCTTCTTGGGGGGTAATTCACCCCTCCACTTT CASSFLGGNSPLHF
TRBJ2-1 - TRBV9 TRBD2 TGTGCCAGCCAAACGGGGACTAATCGTTACAATGAGCAGTTCTTC CASQTGTNRYNEQFF
TRBJ1-4 - TRBV11-2 - TGTGCCAGCAGCTTAGAACTTACAGGGCTGTGGGGAACTAATGAAAAACTGTTTTTT CASSLELTGLWGTNEKLFF
TRBJ2-3 - TRBV5-6 - TGTGCCAGCAGCCCCCAAGGGGTTGGGACAGATACGCAGTATTTT CASSPQGVGTDTQYF
TRBJ1-2 - TRBV28 TRBD1 TGTGCCAGCAGTTCAGGACAGGAAGGCTACACCTTC CASSSGQEGYTF
TRBJ2-5 - TRBV7-2 - TGTGCCAGCAGCTTAGCCCAGGGGCGACAAGAGACCCAGTACTTC CASSLAQGRQETQYF